This TCR beta chain was sequenced for a study of cytomegalovirus exposure and HLA in healthy donors. Study conclusions and caveats: What TCR beta sequences reportedly achieved was accurate prediction of HLA-A and HLA-B alleles in most subjects.

Of note for this clone: Its antigen is not known.

The PCR used 60 Vbeta and 13 Jbeta primers. This table comes from immunoSEQ multiplex PCR, and its TCRdb copy is limited to in-frame clones, with some not included. The sample shows around 110,000 clones, approximately 81% of them seen only once. Germline lookup yields CDR1 MNHEY and CDR2 SVGAGI. The J segment lost 6 bases and the V segment lost 8 bases, leaving 11 bases of the junction unmatched. This CDR3 comprises 14 residues. The clonotype originates from a man younger than 40 in good health and CMV-seropositive. The chain links TRBV6-5 to TRBJ2-7; 9 bases are a match to TRBD1. Specimen: PBMCs. In DNA, the CDR3 is TGTGCCAGCGGGGGGGTGACAGGGGGTGTCGAGCAGTACTTC. It translates to CASGGVTGGVEQYF.